This T cell receptor beta chain was found in a study of T cell repertoires in breast cancer. At the level of the study: Breast cancer patients gave tumors, lymph nodes and blood; healthy donors gave blood. Of the 20 to 25 tumors, the majority were ER+/PR+. Controls were nine healthy donors. On average each sample gave approximately 500,000 sequences, roughly 10 reads per cell.

A second nested PCR with blocking oligonucleotides suppressed unpaired genes. TCRdb independently ran MiXCR on the emulsion pairing reads; one entry per CDR3 protein. Of about 370 distinct CDR3 sequences listed, about 51% are singletons. An expanded emulsion RT-PCR with primers for all TCR V genes paired CD8+ T cell chains. The germline gives CDR1 SGHTA, CDR2 FQGNSA. The V gene lost 5 bases and the J gene lost 5 bases, with 12 bases spanning the gap. This CDR3 is built from 13 residues. The chain carries TRBV7-2 and TRBJ1-1; D perhaps matches TRBD1 (5 bases). The sequence was collected from a pool of human donors with breast cancer or a healthy control (not recorded which). Sequenced material: CD8+ T cells. The CDR3 bases are TGTGCCAGCAGCCCGTGGGGGGGGACTGAAGCTTTCTTT. This translates into CASSPWGGTEAFF. Full variable domain (remainder filled in from reference TRBV7-2 and TRBJ1-1): GAGVSQSPSNKVTEKGKDVELRCDPISGHTALYWYRQSLGQGLEFLIYFQGNSAPDKSGLPSDRFSAERTGGSVSTLTIQRTQQEDSAVYLCASSPWGGTEAFFGQGTRLTVV.